This TCR beta chain was sequenced for a study of OX40 agonist ivuxolimab in advanced cancers. In the study overall: With ivuxolimab, an agonistic anti-OX40 (CD134) antibody, patients were treated.

Autoimmune disease history or systemic immunosuppression disqualified patients. The table came from immunoSEQ multiplex PCR; TCRdb's copy has only in-frame clones and leaves some out. The table includes some 55,000 clones, 75% to 85% detected once. The TCR sequence derives from an adult with an advanced solid tumor such as melanoma, head and neck, liver or kidney cancer. Here the sequenced sample was CD4+ or CD8+ T cells sorted from blood, taken in a trial of the OX40 agonist ivuxolimab.

The CDR3 reads CASSETANTGELFF. The CDR3 DNA sequence: TGTGCCAGCAGTGAAACAGCGAACACCGGGGAGCTGTTTTTT. The chain recombines TRBV6-5 with TRBJ2-2; no clear D gene. Trimming took off 5 bases at V and 0 bases at J, with 7 bases between the two ends. From germline, CDR1 is MNHEY and CDR2 SVGAGI. There are 14 residues in the CDR3.